The entry that follows covers one T cell receptor beta chain sequence. The entry originates in a study of naive and memory T cell subsets. The V gene end was trimmed by 2 bases and the J gene end by 2 bases; junction bases not matched to a gene: 6. The CDR3 consists of 16 residues. Germline V gene sequence: CDR1 LGHNA, CDR2 YSLEER. Both TRBC1 and TRBC2 were covered by a beta constant-region primer of two equimolar oligonucleotides. Each CDR3 protein gets one entry after TCRdb re-called the UMI-ligation and nested PCR reads with MiXCR. The sample has approximately 140,000 distinct CDR3 sequences, over 15% seen once; the top ten hold about 0.14%.

The sequenced material came from naive CD4+ T cells from blood. The receptor comes from a human donor in good health. The V gene is TRBV4-3, the J gene TRBJ2-3; 8 bases match TRBD2. CDR3 sequence (DNA): TGCGCCAGCAGCCAATTACTAGCGGAGGACACAGATACGCAGTATTTT. This codes for CASSQLLAEDTDTQYF.